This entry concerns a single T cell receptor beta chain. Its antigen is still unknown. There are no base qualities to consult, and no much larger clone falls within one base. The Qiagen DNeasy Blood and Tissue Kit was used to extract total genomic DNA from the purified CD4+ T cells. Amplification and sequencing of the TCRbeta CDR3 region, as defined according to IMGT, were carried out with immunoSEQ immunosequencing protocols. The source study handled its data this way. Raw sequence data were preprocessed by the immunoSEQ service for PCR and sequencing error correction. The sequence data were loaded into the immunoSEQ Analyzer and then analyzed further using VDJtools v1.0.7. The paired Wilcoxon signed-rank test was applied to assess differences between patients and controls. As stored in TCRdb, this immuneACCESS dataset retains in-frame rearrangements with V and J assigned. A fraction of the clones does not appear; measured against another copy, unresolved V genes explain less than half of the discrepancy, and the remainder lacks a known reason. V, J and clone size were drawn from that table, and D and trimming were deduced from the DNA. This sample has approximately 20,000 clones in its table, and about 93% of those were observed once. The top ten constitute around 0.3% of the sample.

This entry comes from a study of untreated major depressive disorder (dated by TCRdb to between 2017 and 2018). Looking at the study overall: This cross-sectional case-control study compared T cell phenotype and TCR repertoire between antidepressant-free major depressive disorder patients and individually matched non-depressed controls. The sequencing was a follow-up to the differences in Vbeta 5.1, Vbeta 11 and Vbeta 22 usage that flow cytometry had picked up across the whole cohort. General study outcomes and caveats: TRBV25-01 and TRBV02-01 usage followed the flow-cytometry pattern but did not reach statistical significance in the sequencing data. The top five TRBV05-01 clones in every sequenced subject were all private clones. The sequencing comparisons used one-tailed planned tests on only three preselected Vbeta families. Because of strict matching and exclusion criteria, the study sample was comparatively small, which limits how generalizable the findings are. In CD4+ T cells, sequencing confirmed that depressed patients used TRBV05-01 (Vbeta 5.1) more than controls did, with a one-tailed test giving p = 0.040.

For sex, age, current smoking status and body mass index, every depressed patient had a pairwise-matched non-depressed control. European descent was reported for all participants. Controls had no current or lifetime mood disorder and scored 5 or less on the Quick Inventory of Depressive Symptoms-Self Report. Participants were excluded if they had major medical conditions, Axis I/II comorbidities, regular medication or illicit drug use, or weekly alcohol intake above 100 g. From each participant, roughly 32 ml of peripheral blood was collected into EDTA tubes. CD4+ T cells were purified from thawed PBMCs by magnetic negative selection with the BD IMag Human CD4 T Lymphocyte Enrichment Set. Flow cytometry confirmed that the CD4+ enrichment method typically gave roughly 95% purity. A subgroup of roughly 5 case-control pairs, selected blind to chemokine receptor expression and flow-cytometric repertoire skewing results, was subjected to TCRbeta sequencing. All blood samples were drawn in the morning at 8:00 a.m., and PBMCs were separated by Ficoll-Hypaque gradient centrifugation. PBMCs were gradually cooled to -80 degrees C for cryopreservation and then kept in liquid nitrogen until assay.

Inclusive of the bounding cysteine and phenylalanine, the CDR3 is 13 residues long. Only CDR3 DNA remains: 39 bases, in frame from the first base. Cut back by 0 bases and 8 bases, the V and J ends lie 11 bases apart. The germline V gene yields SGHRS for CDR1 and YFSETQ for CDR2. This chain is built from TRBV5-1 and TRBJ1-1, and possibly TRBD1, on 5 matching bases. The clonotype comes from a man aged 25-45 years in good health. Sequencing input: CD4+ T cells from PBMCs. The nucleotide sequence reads TGCGCCAGCAGCTTGGAACTGGGGCTAGAAGCTTTCTTT. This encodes CASSLELGLEAFF.